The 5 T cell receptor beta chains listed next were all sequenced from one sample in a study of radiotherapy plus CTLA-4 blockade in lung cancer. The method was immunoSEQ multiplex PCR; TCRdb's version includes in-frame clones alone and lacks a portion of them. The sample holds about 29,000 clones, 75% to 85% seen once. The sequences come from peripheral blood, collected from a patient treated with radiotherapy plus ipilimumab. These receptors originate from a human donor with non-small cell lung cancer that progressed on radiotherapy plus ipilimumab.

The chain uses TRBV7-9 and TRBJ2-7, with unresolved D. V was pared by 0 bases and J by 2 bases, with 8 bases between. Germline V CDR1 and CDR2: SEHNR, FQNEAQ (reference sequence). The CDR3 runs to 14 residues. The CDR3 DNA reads TGTGCCAGCAGCTTAGCCCAGGCTCCCTACGAGCAGTACTTC. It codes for CASSLAQAPYEQYF.

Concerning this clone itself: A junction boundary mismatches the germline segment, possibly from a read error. The CDR3 nucleotides are TGTGCCAGCAGCCCGGGGGGTCCAGATGCGCAGTATTTT. Residues: CASSPGGPDAQYF. This sequence joins TRBV7-3 and TRBJ2-3; 7 bases agree with TRBD2. There are 13 residues in the CDR3. Germline values: CDR1 SGHTA, CDR2 FQGTGA.

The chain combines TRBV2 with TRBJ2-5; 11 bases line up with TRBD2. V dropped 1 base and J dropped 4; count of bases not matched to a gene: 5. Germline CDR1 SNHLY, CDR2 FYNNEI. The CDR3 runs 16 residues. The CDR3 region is CASSEELAGVGETQYF. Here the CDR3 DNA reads TGTGCCAGCAGTGAAGAACTAGCGGGGGTCGGAGAGACCCAGTACTTC.

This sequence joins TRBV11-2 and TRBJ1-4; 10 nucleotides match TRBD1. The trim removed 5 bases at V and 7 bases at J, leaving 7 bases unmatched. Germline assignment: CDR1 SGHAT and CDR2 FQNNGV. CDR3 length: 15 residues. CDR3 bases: TGTGCCAGCAGCCCTGGGACAGGGGCGTCTGAAAAACTGTTTTTT. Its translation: CASSPGTGASEKLFF.

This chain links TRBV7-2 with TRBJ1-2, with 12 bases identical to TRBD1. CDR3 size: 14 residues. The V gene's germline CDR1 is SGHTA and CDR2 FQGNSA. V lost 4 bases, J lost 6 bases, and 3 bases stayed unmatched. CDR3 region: CASSWGQGANGYTF. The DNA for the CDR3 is TGTGCCAGCAGCTGGGGACAGGGGGCAAATGGCTACACCTTC.